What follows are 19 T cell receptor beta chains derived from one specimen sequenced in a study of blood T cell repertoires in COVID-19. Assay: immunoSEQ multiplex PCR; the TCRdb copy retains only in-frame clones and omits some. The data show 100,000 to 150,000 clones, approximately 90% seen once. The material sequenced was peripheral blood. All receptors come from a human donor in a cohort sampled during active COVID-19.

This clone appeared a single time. CDR3 sequence reads: CASSGRSSGDTDTQYF. In DNA, the CDR3 is TGTGCCAGCAGTGGACGGTCTAGCGGGGACACAGATACGCAGTATTTT. The rearrangement uses TRBV6-1 and TRBJ2-3, with TRBD2 matching over 9 bases. The germline V gene has CDR1 MNHNS and CDR2 SASEGT. Unmatched junction bases numbered 7, after V lost 4 bases and J lost 2 bases. The CDR3 spans 16 residues.

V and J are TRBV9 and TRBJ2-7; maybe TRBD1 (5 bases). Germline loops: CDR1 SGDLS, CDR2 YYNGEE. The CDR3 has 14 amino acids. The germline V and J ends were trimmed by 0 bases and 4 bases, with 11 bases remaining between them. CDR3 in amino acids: CASSVGTSHYEQYF. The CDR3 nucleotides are TGTGCCAGCAGCGTAGGGACATCACATTACGAGCAGTACTTC.

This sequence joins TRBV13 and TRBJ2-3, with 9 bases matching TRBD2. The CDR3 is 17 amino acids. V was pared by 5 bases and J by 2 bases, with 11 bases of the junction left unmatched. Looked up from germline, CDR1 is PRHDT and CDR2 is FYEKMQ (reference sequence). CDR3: CASSPLSSGGLTDTQYF. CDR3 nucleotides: TGTGCCAGCAGCCCCTTAAGTAGCGGGGGACTCACAGATACGCAGTATTTT.

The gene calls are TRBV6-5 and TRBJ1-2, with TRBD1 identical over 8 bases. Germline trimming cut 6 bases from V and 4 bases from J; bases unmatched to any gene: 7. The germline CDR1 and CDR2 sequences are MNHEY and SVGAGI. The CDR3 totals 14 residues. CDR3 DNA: TGTGCCAGCAGACCAGGACAGGGAGGCTATGGCTACACCTTC. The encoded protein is CASRPGQGGYGYTF.

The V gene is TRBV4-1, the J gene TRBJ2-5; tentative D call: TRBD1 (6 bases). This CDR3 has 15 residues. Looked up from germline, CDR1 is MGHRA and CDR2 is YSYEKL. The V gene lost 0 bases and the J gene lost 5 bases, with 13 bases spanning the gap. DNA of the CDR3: TGCGCCAGCAGCCAAGAGGGACAAGCCGGGGAGACCCAGTACTTC. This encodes CASSQEGQAGETQYF.

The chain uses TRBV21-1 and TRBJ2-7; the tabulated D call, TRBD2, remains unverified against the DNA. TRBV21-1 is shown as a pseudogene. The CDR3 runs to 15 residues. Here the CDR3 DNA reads TGTGCCAGCAGCATGGTTTCAGCGCCTACCTACGAGCAGTACTTC. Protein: CASSMVSAPTYEQYF.

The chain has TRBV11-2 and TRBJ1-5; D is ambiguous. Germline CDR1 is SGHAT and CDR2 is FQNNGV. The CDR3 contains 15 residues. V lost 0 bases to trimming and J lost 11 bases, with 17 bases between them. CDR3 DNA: TGTGCCAGCAGCTTAGATGGGTCAGGCGTCCAGTCCCAGCATTTT. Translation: CASSLDGSGVQSQHF.

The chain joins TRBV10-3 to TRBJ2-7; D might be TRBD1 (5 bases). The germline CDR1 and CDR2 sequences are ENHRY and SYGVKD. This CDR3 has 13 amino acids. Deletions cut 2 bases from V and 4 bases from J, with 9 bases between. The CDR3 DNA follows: TGTGCCATCAGTGAGGGGGCCCTTTACGAGCAGTACTTC. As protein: CAISEGALYEQYF.

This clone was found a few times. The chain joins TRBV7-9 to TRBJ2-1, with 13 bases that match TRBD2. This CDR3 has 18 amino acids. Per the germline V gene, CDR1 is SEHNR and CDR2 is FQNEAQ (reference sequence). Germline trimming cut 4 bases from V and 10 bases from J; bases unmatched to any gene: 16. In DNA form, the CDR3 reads TGTGCCAGCAGCTCGAATCCGGGACTAGCGGGGACTGGAAGGGAGCAGTTCTTC. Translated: CASSSNPGLAGTGREQFF.

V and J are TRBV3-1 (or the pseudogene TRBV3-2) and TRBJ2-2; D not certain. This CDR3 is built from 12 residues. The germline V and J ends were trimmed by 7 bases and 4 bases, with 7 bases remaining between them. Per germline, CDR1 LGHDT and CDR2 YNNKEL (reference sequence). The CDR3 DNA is TGTGCCAGCACGTCGTTCACCGGGGAGCTGTTTTTT. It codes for CASTSFTGELFF.

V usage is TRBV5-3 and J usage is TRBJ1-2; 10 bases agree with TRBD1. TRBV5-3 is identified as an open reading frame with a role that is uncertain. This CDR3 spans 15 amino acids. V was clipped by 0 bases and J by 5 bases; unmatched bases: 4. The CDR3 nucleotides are TGTGCCAGAAGCTTGGAGGACAGGGGGGATTATGGCTACACCTTC. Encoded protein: CARSLEDRGDYGYTF.

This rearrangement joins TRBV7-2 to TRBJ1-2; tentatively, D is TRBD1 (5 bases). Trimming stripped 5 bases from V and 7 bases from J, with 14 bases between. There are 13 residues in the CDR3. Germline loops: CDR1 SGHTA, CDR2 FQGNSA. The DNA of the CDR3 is TGTGCCAGCAGCCTCGACAGACGGGCTGGCTACACCTTC. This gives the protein CASSLDRRAGYTF.

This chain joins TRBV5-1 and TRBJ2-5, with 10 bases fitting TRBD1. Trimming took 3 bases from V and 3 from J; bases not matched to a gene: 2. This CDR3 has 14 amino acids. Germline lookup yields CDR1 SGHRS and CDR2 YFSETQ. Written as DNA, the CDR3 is TGCGCCAGCAGCTCCGGGACAGGGGAAGAGACCCAGTACTTC. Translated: CASSSGTGEETQYF. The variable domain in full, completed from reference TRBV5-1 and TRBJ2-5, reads KAGVTQTPRYLIKTRGQQVTLSCSPISGHRSVSWYQQTPGQGLQFLFEYFSETQRNKGNFPGRFSGRQFSNSRSEMNVSTLELGDSALYLCASSSGTGEETQYFGPGTRLLVL.

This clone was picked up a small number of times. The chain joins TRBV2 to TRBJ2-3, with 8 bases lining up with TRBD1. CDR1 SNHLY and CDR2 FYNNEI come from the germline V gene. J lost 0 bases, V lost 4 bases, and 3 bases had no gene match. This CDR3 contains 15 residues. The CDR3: CASSGQGISTDTQYF. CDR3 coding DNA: TGTGCCAGCAGTGGACAGGGGATTAGCACAGATACGCAGTATTTT.

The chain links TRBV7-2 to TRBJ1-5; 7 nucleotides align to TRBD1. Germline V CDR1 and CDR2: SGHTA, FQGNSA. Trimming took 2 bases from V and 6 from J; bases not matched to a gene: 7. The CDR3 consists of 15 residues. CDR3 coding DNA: TGTGCCAGCAGCTTACCCGGACAGGTAGTTCAGCCCCAGCATTTT. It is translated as CASSLPGQVVQPQHF.

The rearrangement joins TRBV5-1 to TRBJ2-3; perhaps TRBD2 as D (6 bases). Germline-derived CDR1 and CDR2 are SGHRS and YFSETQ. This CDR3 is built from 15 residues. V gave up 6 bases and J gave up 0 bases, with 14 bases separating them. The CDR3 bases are TGCGCCAGCACGCGGGACCGTGCTAGCACAGATACGCAGTATTTT. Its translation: CASTRDRASTDTQYF.

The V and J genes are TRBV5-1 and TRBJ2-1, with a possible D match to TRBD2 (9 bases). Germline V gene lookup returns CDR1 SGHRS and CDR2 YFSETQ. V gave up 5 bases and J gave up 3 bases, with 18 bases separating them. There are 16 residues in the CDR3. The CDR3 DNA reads TGCGCCAGCAGTCCAGGGGGCGGGAGGGACTACAATGAGCAGTTCTTC. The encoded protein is CASSPGGGRDYNEQFF.

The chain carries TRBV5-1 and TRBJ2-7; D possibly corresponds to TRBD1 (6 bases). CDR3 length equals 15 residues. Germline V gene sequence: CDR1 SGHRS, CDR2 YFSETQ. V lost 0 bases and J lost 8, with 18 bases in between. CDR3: CASSLGDRDMSKQYF. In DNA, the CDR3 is TGCGCCAGCAGCTTGGGAGACCGGGACATGTCGAAGCAGTACTTC.

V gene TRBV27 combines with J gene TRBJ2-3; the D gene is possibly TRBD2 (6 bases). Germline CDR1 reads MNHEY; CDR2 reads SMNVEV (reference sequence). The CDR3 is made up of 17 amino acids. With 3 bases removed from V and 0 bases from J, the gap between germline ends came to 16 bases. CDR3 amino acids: CASSLIAGTASTDTQYF. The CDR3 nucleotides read TGTGCCAGCAGTTTGATCGCCGGGACTGCTAGCACAGATACGCAGTATTTT.